Each of the 5 T cell receptor beta chains below was sequenced from the same sample in a study of T-cell memory formation after mild COVID-19. MiXCR was run by TCRdb on the 5' RACE reads, yielding one entry per CDR3 protein. The sample records around 300,000 distinct CDR3 sequences, roughly 8% being singletons. Sequenced sample: PBMCs or a T cell subset sorted from them (not recorded which). These TCRs come from a man younger than 35 who had mild COVID-19 (a few samples of this study predate the infection). Cell type and time point are not known.

This clonotype was detected ten times or more. The genes are TRBV3-1 and TRBJ1-6; a possible D gene is TRBD1 (6 bases). The V gene's germline CDR1 is LGHDT and CDR2 YNNKEL (reference sequence). Trimming stripped 4 bases from V and 13 bases from J, with 14 bases between. This CDR3 region has 13 residues. The CDR3 protein is CASSPGQGTPLHF. The CDR3, as DNA: TGTGCCAGCAGCCCGGGACAAGGAACGCCCCTCCACTTT.

This chain uses TRBV5-1 with TRBJ2-6; perhaps TRBD1 as D (6 bases). There are 18 residues in the CDR3. CDR1 and CDR2 from the germline V gene are SGHRS and YFSETQ. V shed 4 bases and J shed 0 bases, with 17 bases lying between them. The CDR3 DNA reads as TGCGCCAGCAGCCGGAACCCTCGGGACATCTCTGGGGCCAACGTCCTGACTTTC. Translated, it gives CASSRNPRDISGANVLTF.

This clonotype was counted a few times. CDR3 sequence reads: CASTTRDSSNTEAFF. The CDR3 DNA is TGTGCCAGCACCACGAGGGACAGCTCGAACACTGAAGCTTTCTTT. This chain uses TRBV6-2 or TRBV6-3 with TRBJ1-1, with 7 bases identical to TRBD1. This CDR3 contains 15 residues. Germline assignment: CDR1 MNHEY and CDR2 SVGEGT. J was trimmed by 1 base and V by 7 bases; bases with no gene match: 9.

The rearrangement links TRBV7-3 to TRBJ1-2, with 9 bases fitting TRBD1. This CDR3 contains 13 residues. Losses at the gene ends were 4 bases for V and 8 bases for J; bases not matched to a gene: 5. In germline, CDR1 is SGHTA, CDR2 FQGTGA. CDR3 sequence reads: CASSSGQGEGYTF. CDR3 DNA: TGTGCCAGCAGCTCGGGACAGGGTGAGGGCTACACCTTC.

V and J are TRBV7-6 and TRBJ2-7; 7 nucleotides match TRBD2. The CDR3 consists of 14 residues. In germline, CDR1 is SGHVS, CDR2 FNYEAQ. V lost 5 bases and J lost 6; bases outside the gene matches: 10. CDR3 region: CASSPKAGWVEQYF. The CDR3 DNA reads as TGTGCCAGCAGCCCCAAAGCGGGGTGGGTCGAGCAGTACTTC.